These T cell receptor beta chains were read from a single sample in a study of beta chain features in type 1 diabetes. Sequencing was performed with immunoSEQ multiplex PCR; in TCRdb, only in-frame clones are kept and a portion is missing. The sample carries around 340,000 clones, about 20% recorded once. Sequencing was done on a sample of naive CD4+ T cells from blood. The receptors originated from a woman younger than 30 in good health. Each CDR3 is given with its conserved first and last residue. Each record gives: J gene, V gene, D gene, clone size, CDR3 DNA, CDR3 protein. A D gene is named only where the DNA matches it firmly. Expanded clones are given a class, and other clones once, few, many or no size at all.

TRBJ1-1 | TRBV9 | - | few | TGTGCCAGCAGCGTTGAGGGCACTGAAGCTTTCTTT | CASSVEGTEAFF
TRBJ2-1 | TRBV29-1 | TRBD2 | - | TGCAGCGTTCAGGGAGCGGGAGGGATCTCCTACAATGAGCAGTTCTTC | CSVQGAGGISYNEQFF
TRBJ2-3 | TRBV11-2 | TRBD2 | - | TGTGCCAGCAATCTAGCGGGCACAGATACGCAGTATTTT | CASNLAGTDTQYF
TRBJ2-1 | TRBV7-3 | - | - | TGTGCCAGCAGCTCCTTAGGGGTCAAAGCAGGCTACAATGAGCAGTTCTTC | CASSSLGVKAGYNEQFF
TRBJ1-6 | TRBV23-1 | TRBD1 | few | TGCGGCATCGGGACAGGCATTTATAATTCACCCCTCCACTTT | CGIGTGIYNSPLHF
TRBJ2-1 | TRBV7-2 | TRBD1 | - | TGTGCCAGCAGCCGGGACAGGGGGCAACCCAATGAGCAGTTCTTC | CASSRDRGQPNEQFF
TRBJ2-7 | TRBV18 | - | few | TGTGCCAGCTCACTAGACTTGAACCCCTCCTACGAGCAGTACTTC | CASSLDLNPSYEQYF
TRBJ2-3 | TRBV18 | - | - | TGTGCCAGCTCCGGGGACTCCTCCACAGATACGCAGTATTTT | CASSGDSSTDTQYF
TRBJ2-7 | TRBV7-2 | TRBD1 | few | TGTGCCAGCAGCTTAGAGGCCCTCGGGACAGTATCCTACGAGCAGTACTTC | CASSLEALGTVSYEQYF
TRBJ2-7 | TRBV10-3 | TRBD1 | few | TGTGCCATCAGCGACAGGGACTACGAGCAGTACTTC | CAISDRDYEQYF
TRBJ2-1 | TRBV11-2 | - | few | TGTGCCAGCAGCACGGTGCGGAGAGGCTCCTACAATGAGCAGTTCTTC | CASSTVRRGSYNEQFF
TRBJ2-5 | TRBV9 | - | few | TGTGCCAGCAGCGTAGGAGGTCGGCGGGAGACCCAGTACTTC | CASSVGGRRETQYF
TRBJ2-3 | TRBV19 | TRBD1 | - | TGTGCCAGTAGTGAGGACAGGGCTACGCAGTATTTT | CASSEDRATQYF
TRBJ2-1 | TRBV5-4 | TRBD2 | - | TGTGCCAGCAGCGGCGGGGGGGCGGTCTACAATGAGCAGTTCTTC | CASSGGGAVYNEQFF
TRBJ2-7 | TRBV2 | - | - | TGTGCCAGCAGTGAACTAGAAGATTACGAGCAGTACTTC | CASSELEDYEQYF
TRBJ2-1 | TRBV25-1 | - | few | TGTGCCAGCAGTGAATATTGGACAGTCAATGAGCAGTTCTTC | CASSEYWTVNEQFF
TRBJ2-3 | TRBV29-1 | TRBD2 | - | TGCAGCGCTCCCTTTAGCGGGACGGCATCAGATACGCAGTATTTT | CSAPFSGTASDTQYF
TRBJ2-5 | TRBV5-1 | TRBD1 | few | TGCGCCAGCAGCTTATACAGGGGTTCCGGAGAGACCCAGTACTTC | CASSLYRGSGETQYF
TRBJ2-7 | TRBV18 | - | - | TGTGCCAGCTCATACCGGGAGACTCTCTACGAGCAGTACTTC | CASSYRETLYEQYF
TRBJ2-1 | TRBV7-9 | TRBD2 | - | TGTGCCAGCAGCTCGTCCGGGACTAGCAGTTTAGGCAATGAGCAGTTCTTC | CASSSSGTSSLGNEQFF
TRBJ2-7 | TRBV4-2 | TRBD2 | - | TGTGCCAGCAGCCAAGTGCCCCTCGGGACTAGCGGGTCCTACGAGCAGTACTTC | CASSQVPLGTSGSYEQYF
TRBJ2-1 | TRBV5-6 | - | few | TGTGCCAGCAGCTTTCGACTAGAGCACAATGAGCAGTTCTTC | CASSFRLEHNEQFF
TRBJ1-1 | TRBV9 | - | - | TGTGCCAGACTGCCAGGGGCCGCTTTCTTT | CARLPGAAFF
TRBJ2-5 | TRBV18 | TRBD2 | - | TGTGCCAGCTCACCACGTGAGGCGGGAGCAGAGACCCAGTACTTC | CASSPREAGAETQYF
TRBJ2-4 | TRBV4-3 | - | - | TGCGCCAGCAGCCAAGACATAGTACTAGCCAAAAACATTCAGTACTTC | CASSQDIVLAKNIQYF
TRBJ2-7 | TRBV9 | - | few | TGTGCCAGCAGCGTAAGTACAATCGAACGCGAGCAGTACTTC | CASSVSTIEREQYF
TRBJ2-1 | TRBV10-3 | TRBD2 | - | TGTGCCATCAGCACACTAGCGGGGCCCTACAATGAGCAGTTCTTC | CAISTLAGPYNEQFF
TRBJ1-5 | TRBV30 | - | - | TGTGCCTGGAGTGGGCAGGGGAATCAGCCCCAGCATTTT | CAWSGQGNQPQHF
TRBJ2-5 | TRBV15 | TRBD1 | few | TGTGCCACCAGCAGGGACAGGGGCCAAGAGACCCAGTACTTC | CATSRDRGQETQYF
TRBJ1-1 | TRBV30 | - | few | TGTGCCTGGAGTGTAAGGGACACACGGATGAACACTGAAGCTTTCTTT | CAWSVRDTRMNTEAFF
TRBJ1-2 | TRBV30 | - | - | TGTGCCTGGAGTGTGGGGCAGGGATCACGCTACACCTTC | CAWSVGQGSRYTF
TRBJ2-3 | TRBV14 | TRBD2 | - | TGTGCCAGCAGCCCGGGGAGGGTTGCGGGCACAGATACGCAGTATTTT | CASSPGRVAGTDTQYF
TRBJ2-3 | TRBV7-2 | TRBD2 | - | TGTGCCAGCAGCTTAGGGAGCGGGGGGGCTTATACGCAGTATTTT | CASSLGSGGAYTQYF
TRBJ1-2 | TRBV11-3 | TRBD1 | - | TGTGCCAGCAGCATCGACAGGGACGGCTACACCTTC | CASSIDRDGYTF
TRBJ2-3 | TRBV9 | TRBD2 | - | TGTGCCAGCAGCGTAGGGATAGCGGGGGGCCTCACAGATACGCAGTATTTT | CASSVGIAGGLTDTQYF
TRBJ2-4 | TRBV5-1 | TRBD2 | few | TGCGCCAGCAGCTTGACGAGCGGGGGTCACCATATTCAGTACTTC | CASSLTSGGHHIQYF
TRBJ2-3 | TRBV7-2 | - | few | TGTGCCAGCAGCTTAGCGAGGGCAGATACGCAGTATTTT | CASSLARADTQYF
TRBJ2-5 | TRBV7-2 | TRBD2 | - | TGTGCCAGCAGCTCAGACGGACTAGCGGGGGGGACCCAGTACTTC | CASSSDGLAGGTQYF
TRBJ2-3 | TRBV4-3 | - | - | TGCGCCAGCAGCCAAGATCGGCTAGCCTGGGATACGCAGTATTTT | CASSQDRLAWDTQYF
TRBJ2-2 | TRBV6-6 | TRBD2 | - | TGTGGCGGGGGAAGCGGACCGAACACCGGGGAGCTGTTTTTT | CGGGSGPNTGELFF